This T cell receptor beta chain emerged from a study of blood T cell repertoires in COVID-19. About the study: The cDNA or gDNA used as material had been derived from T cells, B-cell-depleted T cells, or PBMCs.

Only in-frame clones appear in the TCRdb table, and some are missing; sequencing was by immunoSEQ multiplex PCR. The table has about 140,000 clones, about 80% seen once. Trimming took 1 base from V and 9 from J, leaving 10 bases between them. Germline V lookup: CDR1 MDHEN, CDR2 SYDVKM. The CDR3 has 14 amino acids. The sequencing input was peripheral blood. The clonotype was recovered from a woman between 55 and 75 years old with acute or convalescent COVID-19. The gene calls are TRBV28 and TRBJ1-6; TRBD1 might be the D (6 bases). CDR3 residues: CASSLYRVGSPLHF. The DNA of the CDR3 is TGTGCCAGCAGTTTATACAGGGTTGGTTCACCCCTCCACTTT. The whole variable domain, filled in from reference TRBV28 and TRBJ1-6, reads DVKVTQSSRYLVKRTGEKVFLECVQDMDHENMFWYRQDPGLGLRLIYFSYDVKMKEKGDIPEGYSVSREKKERFSLILESASTNQTSMYLCASSLYRVGSPLHFGNGTRLTVT.